What follows are 12 T cell receptor beta chains derived from one specimen sequenced in a study of CD8 T cells in Susac syndrome. Reverse transcription of roughly 0.5 to 1 ug RNA used random hexamers. TCRdb re-called the immunoSEQ multiplex PCR reads with MiXCR, one entry per CDR3 protein. This table holds fewer than 200,000 distinct CDR3 sequences, 90% to 95% found once. The sample consisted of CD4+ T cells from PBMCs. The receptors derive from a human donor with Susac syndrome.

J is TRBJ2-3 and V is TRBV29-1, with D unresolved. The CDR3 consists of 15 residues. V shed 0 bases and J shed 5 bases, with 15 bases lying between them. From germline, CDR1 is SQVTM and CDR2 ANQGSEA. CDR3 nucleotides: TGCAGCGTTGAAGATGGATCGTTTGGGATAGATACGCAGTATTTT. This sequence encodes CSVEDGSFGIDTQYF.

The chain links TRBV2 to TRBJ1-4; unclear D gene. Looked up from germline, CDR1 is SNHLY and CDR2 is FYNNEI. The CDR3 runs 10 residues. Trimming removed 8 bases at V and 10 bases at J, with 8 bases between. In nucleotides, the CDR3 is TGTGCCAGCGACGGCGGAAAACTGTTTTTT. It is translated as CASDGGKLFF.

The chain employs TRBV20-1 and TRBJ2-1; tentative D call: TRBD1 (6 bases). CDR1 and CDR2 from the germline V gene are DFQATT and SNEGSKA (reference sequence). The CDR3 extends over 15 amino acids. V was shortened by 4 bases and J by 7 bases, with 20 bases between the two germline ends. The CDR3 nucleotides are TGCAGTGCTAACATCCTGTGGGGGCTTGGGAATGAGCAGTTCTTC. Its translation is CSANILWGLGNEQFF.

The rearrangement links TRBV20-1 to TRBJ2-4; TRBD1 matches 10 bases. Germline V CDR1 and CDR2: DFQATT, SNEGSKA (reference sequence). With 4 bases clipped from V and 6 bases from J, the junction kept 6 bases outside the gene matches. The CDR3 covers 14 residues. The CDR3 is CSATGTGVTNIQYF. The CDR3, as DNA: TGCAGTGCTACAGGGACAGGGGTTACAAACATTCAGTACTTC.

J is TRBJ2-5 and V is TRBV5-1; D possibly matches TRBD1 or TRBD2 (6 bases each). Trimming removed 3 bases at V and 3 bases at J, with 12 bases between. The CDR3 is made up of 14 amino acids. Germline values: CDR1 SGHRS, CDR2 YFSETQ. The CDR3 nucleotides are TGCGCCAGCAGCTCGGGGGCATCTGAAGAGACCCAGTACTTC. As protein: CASSSGASEETQYF.

CDR3 amino acids: CAISEAAGGQYF. The CDR3 region has the DNA TGTGCCATCAGTGAGGCGGCCGGAGGGCAGTACTTC. V gene TRBV10-3 combines with J gene TRBJ2-7, with a possible D match to TRBD2 (5 bases). The V end was cut by 2 bases, the J end by 9 bases, with 11 bases between. The CDR3 contains 12 residues. Germline assignment: CDR1 ENHRY and CDR2 SYGVKD.

The V and J genes are TRBV12-3 or TRBV12-4 and TRBJ1-2; no definite D call. V shed 0 bases and J shed 7 bases, with 3 bases lying between them. CDR3 size: 11 residues. CDR3 sequence: CASSLASGYTF. Here the CDR3 DNA reads TGTGCCAGCAGTTTAGCCAGTGGCTACACCTTC.

The genes are TRBV7-2 and TRBJ2-7, with D perhaps matching TRBD2 (6 bases). Germline CDR1 and CDR2: SGHTA and FQGNSA. The CDR3 is 18 amino acids. The V end was cut by 7 bases, the J end by 3 bases, with 28 bases between. In nucleotides, the CDR3 is TGTGCCAGCATCAAATGGGCAGGCGGGGTAGGTGATAGCTACGAGCAGTACTTC. Translation gives CASIKWAGGVGDSYEQYF.

This chain connects TRBV20-1 to TRBJ2-5; either TRBD1 or TRBD2 may fit D (5 bases each). The CDR3 runs 15 residues. The V end was cut by 1 base, the J end by 1 base, with 13 bases between. Germline CDR1 reads DFQATT; CDR2 reads SNEGSKA (reference sequence). The chain's CDR3 is CSARVVGAFQETQYF. CDR3 bases: TGCAGTGCTAGAGTTGTCGGGGCCTTCCAAGAGACCCAGTACTTC.

The chain carries TRBV7-9 and TRBJ1-3; perhaps TRBD1 as D (6 bases). Trimming pared 5 bases from V and 2 bases from J, leaving 16 bases between. The germline gives CDR1 SEHNR, CDR2 FQNEAQ (reference sequence). The CDR3 is made up of 16 amino acids. The CDR3 sequence: CASSHQLRDTGNTIYF. CDR3 nucleotide sequence: TGTGCCAGCAGCCACCAACTCCGGGACACTGGAAACACCATATATTTT.

The chain uses TRBV20-1 and TRBJ2-7, with 10 positions matching TRBD1. CDR3 length: 15 amino acids. V lost 5 bases to trimming and J lost 2 bases; unmatched junction nucleotides: 9. Looked up from germline, CDR1 is DFQATT and CDR2 is SNEGSKA (reference sequence). The CDR3 spells CSASNRDRGPYEQYF. CDR3 in DNA: TGCAGTGCTTCGAACCGGGACAGGGGCCCCTACGAGCAGTACTTC.

The rearrangement links TRBV25-1 to TRBJ2-5, with D hard to call. V was pared by 2 bases and J by 4 bases, with 11 bases between. The length of the CDR3 is 14 residues. Per the germline V gene, CDR1 is MGHDK and CDR2 is SYGVNS. Here the CDR3 reads CASSETRLGETQYF. The CDR3 region has the DNA TGTGCCAGCAGTGAAACAAGGTTGGGAGAGACCCAGTACTTC.